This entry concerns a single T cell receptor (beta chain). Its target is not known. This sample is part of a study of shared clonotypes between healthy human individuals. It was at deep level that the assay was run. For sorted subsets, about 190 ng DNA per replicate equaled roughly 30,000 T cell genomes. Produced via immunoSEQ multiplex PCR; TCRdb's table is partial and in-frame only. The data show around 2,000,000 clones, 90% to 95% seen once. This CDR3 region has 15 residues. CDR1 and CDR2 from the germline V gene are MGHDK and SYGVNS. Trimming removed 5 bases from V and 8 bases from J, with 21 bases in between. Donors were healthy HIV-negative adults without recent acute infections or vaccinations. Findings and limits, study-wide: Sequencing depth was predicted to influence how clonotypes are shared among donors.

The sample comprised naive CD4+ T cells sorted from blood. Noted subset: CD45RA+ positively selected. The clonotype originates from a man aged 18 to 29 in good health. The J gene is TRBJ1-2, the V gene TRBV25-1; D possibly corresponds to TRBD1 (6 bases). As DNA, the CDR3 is TGTGCCAGCAGTCGCGCACAGGGAGTATCTAGGGGCTACACCTTC. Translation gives CASSRAQGVSRGYTF.